Listed here are 21 T cell receptor beta chains from one sample, sequenced in a study of blood T cell repertoires in COVID-19. TCRdb's table, derived via immunoSEQ multiplex PCR, lists solely in-frame clones and lacks some. Found here are around 70,000 clones, around 85% of them singletons; the top ten hold approximately 12%. Sequences were obtained from peripheral blood. These receptors all stem from a human donor in a cohort sampled during active COVID-19.

This clone showed up just once. This chain links TRBV5-1 with TRBJ1-1; 12 nucleotides align to TRBD1. The length of the CDR3 is 15 residues. CDR1 SGHRS and CDR2 YFSETQ come from the germline V gene. V was pared by 2 bases and J by 7 bases, with 6 bases of the junction left unmatched. In DNA form, the CDR3 reads TGCGCCAGCAGCTTCGGGACAGGGGGCCAAGTTGAAGCTTTCTTT. Translated, it gives CASSFGTGGQVEAFF.

This chain connects TRBV5-1 to TRBJ1-4, with D maybe TRBD1 (5 bases). Deletions cut 3 bases from V and 0 bases from J, with 12 bases between. Per germline, CDR1 SGHRS and CDR2 YFSETQ. The CDR3 contains 16 residues. In DNA form, the CDR3 reads TGCGCCAGCAGCTGGGACTTGAGGACAACTAATGAAAAACTGTTTTTT. It yields the protein CASSWDLRTTNEKLFF.

The V call is TRBV9, the J call TRBJ2-3, with TRBD1 as a possible D gene (6 bases). Germline V gene data show CDR1 as SGDLS and CDR2 as YYNGEE. Trimming pared 0 bases from V and 1 base from J, leaving 15 bases between. This CDR3 spans 17 amino acids. CDR3 region: CASSVGRGGTGTDTQYF. CDR3 bases: TGTGCCAGCAGCGTAGGCAGGGGCGGAACTGGCACAGATACGCAGTATTTT.

This chain connects TRBV5-6 to TRBJ2-7, with D possibly TRBD1 on 5 matching bases. This CDR3 contains 15 residues. In germline, CDR1 is SGHDT, CDR2 YYEEEE. Trimming cost V 0 bases and J 2 bases, with 12 bases left between them. CDR3 bases: TGTGCCAGCAGCTTGGCTGGGGCAGGCCCCTACGAGCAGTACTTC. Translating gives CASSLAGAGPYEQYF.

The chain combines TRBV5-4 with TRBJ1-1, with D perhaps matching TRBD1 (5 bases). This CDR3 contains 15 residues. V dropped 4 bases and J dropped 5 bases, with 18 bases sitting between them. The germline gives CDR1 SGHNT, CDR2 YYREEE (reference sequence). The CDR3 is CASSPGGVLRTEAFF. CDR3 coding DNA: TGTGCCAGCAGCCCGGGGGGGGTCTTAAGGACTGAAGCTTTCTTT.

This rearrangement joins TRBV7-9 to TRBJ2-1; weak D call: TRBD1 (6 bases). Germline CDR1 is SEHNR and CDR2 is FQNEAQ (reference sequence). The CDR3 has 16 residues. Between the trimmed V and J ends, which lost 1 base and 2 bases, there was a span of 12 bases. CDR3 DNA: TGTGCCAGCAGCTTAGGGTTGGGACATACCTACAATGAGCAGTTCTTC. Protein product: CASSLGLGHTYNEQFF.

The rearrangement uses TRBV7-6 and TRBJ1-4, with 10 bases identical to TRBD1. The CDR3 extends over 14 amino acids. The germline CDR1 and CDR2 sequences are SGHVS and FNYEAQ. Trimming took 7 bases from V and 6 from J; bases not matched to a gene: 5. In DNA, the CDR3 is TGTGCCAGCAACGCCGGGACAGGGGATGAAAAACTGTTTTTT. This translates into CASNAGTGDEKLFF.

J is TRBJ1-6 and V is TRBV19, with D perhaps matching TRBD1 (5 bases). CDR1 LNHDA and CDR2 SQIVND come from the germline V gene (reference sequence). This CDR3 comprises 13 residues. Trimming removed 6 bases from V and 8 bases from J, with 11 bases in between. The CDR3 loop reads CASSGGFDSPLHF. CDR3 DNA: TGTGCCAGTAGCGGGGGTTTTGATTCACCCCTCCACTTT.

The chain recombines TRBV19 with TRBJ2-1, with 10 bases that match TRBD2. There are 15 residues in the CDR3. Looked up from germline, CDR1 is LNHDA and CDR2 is SQIVND (reference sequence). The J segment lost 7 bases and the V segment lost 4 bases, leaving 7 bases of the junction unmatched. For the CDR3, the DNA is TGTGCCAGTAGTAAGCGGGGGGGCCTCGGGAATGAGCAGTTCTTC. It translates to CASSKRGGLGNEQFF.

V and J are TRBV21-1 and TRBJ2-2; TRBD2 is taken as the D call from the table, unchecked against the DNA. TRBV21-1 is labeled a pseudogene. This CDR3 has 13 amino acids. This CDR3 reads CASSKRYTGELFF. The DNA of the CDR3 is TGTGCCAGCAGCAAACGTTACACCGGGGAGCTGTTTTTT.

The chain is built from TRBV18 and TRBJ2-5; maybe TRBD1 (6 bases). The CDR3 contains 14 residues. CDR1 is KGHSH and CDR2 is LQKENI in the germline V gene. The V gene lost 5 bases and the J gene lost 3 bases, with 13 bases spanning the gap. The CDR3: CASSSRDMEETQYF. DNA for the CDR3: TGTGCCAGCTCATCCCGGGACATGGAAGAGACCCAGTACTTC.

The chain couples TRBV7-2 to TRBJ2-5; 8 bases are shared with TRBD1. Germline V lookup: CDR1 SGHTA, CDR2 FQGNSA. The CDR3 has 14 amino acids. V lost 3 bases and J lost 3; bases outside the gene matches: 3. The CDR3 nucleotides read TGTGCCAGCAGCTTCAGGGGGCCAGAAGAGACCCAGTACTTC. As protein: CASSFRGPEETQYF.

The chain has TRBV5-1 and TRBJ2-7; 7 positions match TRBD1. This CDR3 spans 14 amino acids. Trimming at V came to 2 bases and at J to 3 bases, leaving 5 bases not matched to a gene. Germline V gene sequence: CDR1 SGHRS, CDR2 YFSETQ. CDR3 in amino acids: CASSFFGQDYEQYF. CDR3 DNA: TGCGCCAGCAGCTTCTTCGGACAGGACTACGAGCAGTACTTC.

V gene TRBV7-8 combines with J gene TRBJ1-5; possibly TRBD1 for D (6 bases). The V end lost 1 base, the J end lost 6 bases, and 16 bases lay between the germline ends. The V gene's germline CDR1 is SGHVS and CDR2 FQNEAQ. The CDR3 covers 16 residues. The CDR3 DNA reads as TGTGCCAGCAGCTTAGATATCGGTGACAGGCGTCAGCCCCAGCATTTT. Translating gives CASSLDIGDRRQPQHF.

V is TRBV4-2 and J is TRBJ2-1, with D unresolved. This CDR3 comprises 17 residues. Germline V gives CDR1 LGHNA, CDR2 YNFKEQ. Trimming cost V 0 bases and J 5 bases, with 17 bases left between them. The CDR3 region is CASSQDPIRFPDNEQFF. In DNA, the CDR3 is TGTGCCAGCAGCCAAGATCCCATCAGGTTCCCCGACAATGAGCAGTTCTTC.

The rearrangement links TRBV5-1 to TRBJ1-2; D ambiguous. Deletions cut 0 bases from V and 6 bases from J, with 6 bases between. CDR1 and CDR2 from the germline V gene are SGHRS and YFSETQ. The CDR3 contains 12 residues. CDR3 in amino acids: CASSLVSDGYTF. The DNA for the CDR3 is TGCGCCAGCAGCTTGGTGTCGGATGGCTACACCTTC.

This sequence joins TRBV3-1 (or the pseudogene TRBV3-2) and TRBJ2-2, with 12 bases aligning to TRBD2. The CDR3 extends over 16 amino acids. Germline V gene lookup returns CDR1 LGHDT and CDR2 YNNKEL (reference sequence). With 0 bases clipped from V and 12 bases from J, the junction kept 8 bases outside the gene matches. The CDR3, as DNA: TGTGCCAGCAGCCAAGACAGGGCCACTAGCGGGGGGAAGCTGTTTTTT. It codes for CASSQDRATSGGKLFF.

V is TRBV7-2 and J is TRBJ2-2; D may be TRBD2 (6 bases). The V end was cut by 3 bases, the J end by 12 bases, with 17 bases between. The CDR3 consists of 14 residues. CDR1 and CDR2 (germline): SGHTA, FQGNSA. Here the CDR3 reads CASSFGGTARQLFF. DNA of the CDR3: TGTGCCAGCAGCTTCGGCGGGACGGCGAGGCAGCTGTTTTTT.

This clone was detected only a few times. The chain uses TRBV19 and TRBJ1-5; 7 nucleotides line up with TRBD1. Germline CDR1 and CDR2: LNHDA and SQIVND (reference sequence). Unmatched junction bases numbered 10, after V lost 5 bases and J lost 6 bases. This CDR3 spans 15 amino acids. The CDR3 sequence: CASSPRQGRRQPQHF. The CDR3 DNA reads TGTGCCAGTAGTCCAAGACAGGGCCGCCGTCAGCCCCAGCATTTT. The whole variable domain, remainder taken from reference TRBV19 and TRBJ1-5, is DGGITQSPKYLFRKEGQNVTLSCEQNLNHDAMYWYRQDPGQGLRLIYYSQIVNDFQKGDIAEGYSVSREKKESFPLTVTSAQKNPTAFYLCASSPRQGRRQPQHFGDGTRLSIL.

In this sample, this clone turned up a few times. The chain recombines TRBV6-2 or TRBV6-3 with TRBJ1-5; TRBD1 is a possible D gene (6 bases). The CDR3 loop spans 16 amino acids. Trimming left V 5 bases short and J 4 bases short, with 18 bases between. The germline gives CDR1 MNHEY, CDR2 SVGEGT. The CDR3: CASSPLGVGANQPQHF. CDR3 in DNA: TGTGCCAGCAGTCCCCTCGGGGTGGGGGCGAATCAGCCCCAGCATTTT.

The CDR3 loop reads CASSSDSSNTQYF. The CDR3 nucleotides are TGTGCCAGCAGCTCGGACTCTAGTAATACGCAGTATTTT. The chain joins TRBV5-4 to TRBJ2-3; tentative D call: TRBD2 (5 bases). The CDR3 sequence is 13 residues long. V gave up 3 bases and J gave up 7 bases, with 12 bases separating them. Germline V gene sequence: CDR1 SGHNT, CDR2 YYREEE (reference sequence).